This T cell receptor (beta chain) was sequenced during a study of shared clonotypes between healthy human individuals. Clones were sequenced by immunoSEQ multiplex PCR, and TCRdb holds only the in-frame ones, with some missing. The sample lists about 2.3 million clones; 93% were seen once. The CDR3 contains 16 residues. CDR1 is MDHEN and CDR2 is SYDVKM in the germline V gene. V shed 2 bases and J shed 3 bases, with 15 bases lying between them. Input material: naive CD4+ T cells from PBMCs. Documented subset: CD45RA+ positively selected. This clonotype was sampled from a man aged 18-30 years in good health. Some clones in this sample may be carry-over from other donors' samples. The V gene is TRBV28, the J gene TRBJ2-3; a possible D gene is TRBD1 (5 bases). The CDR3 coding sequence is TGTGCCAGCAGTTTAACAGGCACCCGGTTAACAGATACGCAGTATTTT. Translated: CASSLTGTRLTDTQYF.